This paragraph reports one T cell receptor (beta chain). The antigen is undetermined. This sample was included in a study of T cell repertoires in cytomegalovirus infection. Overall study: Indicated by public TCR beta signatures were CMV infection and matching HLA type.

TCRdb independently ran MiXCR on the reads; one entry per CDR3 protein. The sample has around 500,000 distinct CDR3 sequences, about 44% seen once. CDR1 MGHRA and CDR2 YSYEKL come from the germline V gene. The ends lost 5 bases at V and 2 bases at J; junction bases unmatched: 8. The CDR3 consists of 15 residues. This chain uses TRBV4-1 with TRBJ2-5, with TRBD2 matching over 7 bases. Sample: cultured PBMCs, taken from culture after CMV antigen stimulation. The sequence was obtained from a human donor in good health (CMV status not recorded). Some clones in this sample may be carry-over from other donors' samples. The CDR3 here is CASSLGGSTQETQYF. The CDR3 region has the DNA TGCGCCAGCAGCTTGGGCGGGAGTACTCAAGAGACCCAGTACTTC.